This T cell receptor (beta chain) was found in a study of blood T cell repertoires in COVID-19. V was clipped by 5 bases and J by 3 bases; unmatched bases: 8. The CDR3 totals 15 residues. Germline V gene data show CDR1 as SGHTA and CDR2 as FQGTGA. The protocol was immunoSEQ multiplex PCR, while the TCRdb copy is restricted to in-frame clones and leaves out a portion. Of some 270,000 clones in the sample, approximately 85% were seen once. This receptor was obtained from a human donor with COVID-19, enrolled during active disease. The donor label of this sample is uncertain. V usage is TRBV7-3 and J usage is TRBJ1-1, with 8 bases identical to TRBD1. Input material: peripheral blood. CDR3 amino acids: CASSPQAGGYTEAFF. The CDR3 nucleotides read TGTGCCAGCAGCCCACAAGCAGGGGGCTACACTGAAGCTTTCTTT.